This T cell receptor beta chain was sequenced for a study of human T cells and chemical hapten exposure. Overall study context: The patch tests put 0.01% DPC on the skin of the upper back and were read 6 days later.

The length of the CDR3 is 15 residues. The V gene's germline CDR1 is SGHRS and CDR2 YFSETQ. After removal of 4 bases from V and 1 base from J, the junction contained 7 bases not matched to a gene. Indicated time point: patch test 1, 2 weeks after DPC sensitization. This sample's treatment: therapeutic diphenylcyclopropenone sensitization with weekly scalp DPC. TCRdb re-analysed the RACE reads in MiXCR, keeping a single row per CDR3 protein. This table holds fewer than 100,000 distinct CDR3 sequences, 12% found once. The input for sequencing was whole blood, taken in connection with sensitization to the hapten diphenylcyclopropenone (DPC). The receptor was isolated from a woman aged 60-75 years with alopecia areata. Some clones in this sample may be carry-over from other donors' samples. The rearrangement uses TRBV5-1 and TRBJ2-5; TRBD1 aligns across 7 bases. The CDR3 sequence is CASSLQDRTQETQYF. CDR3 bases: TGCGCCAGCAGCCTTCAGGACAGGACCCAAGAGACCCAGTACTTC.